The 8 T cell receptor beta chains below all came from one sample that was sequenced in a study of OX40 agonist ivuxolimab in advanced cancers. The assay was immunoSEQ multiplex PCR, and TCRdb's table has in-frame clones only and misses some. The table has about 90,000 clones, approximately 91% seen once; the top ten hold less than 0.35%. The sequencing used CD4+ or CD8+ T cells sorted from blood, collected in a trial of the OX40 agonist ivuxolimab. These receptors were collected from an adult with an advanced solid tumor such as melanoma, head and neck, liver or kidney cancer.

This clone was seen just once. The V gene is TRBV6-6, the J gene TRBJ2-4, with 7 bases lining up with TRBD1. The CDR3 is made up of 15 amino acids. Unmatched junction bases numbered 8, after V lost 5 bases and J lost 4 bases. The germline CDR1 and CDR2 sequences are MNHNY and SVGAGI (reference sequence). This chain's CDR3 is CASSQSTGTKNIQYF. In DNA form, the CDR3 reads TGTGCCAGCAGTCAATCGACAGGGACGAAAAACATTCAGTACTTC.

The chain joins TRBV19 to TRBJ2-3; possibly TRBD2 for D (6 bases). Trimming took off 3 bases at V and 1 base at J, with 11 bases between the two ends. CDR3 length: 15 residues. Germline loops: CDR1 LNHDA, CDR2 SQIVND (reference sequence). The CDR3 nucleotides are TGTGCCAGTAGTATTAGGCGGGGAGGCACAGATACGCAGTATTTT. It codes for CASSIRRGGTDTQYF.

The chain links TRBV7-3 to TRBJ1-1, with D unresolved. The CDR3 runs to 13 residues. Between the trimmed V and J ends, which lost 6 bases and 5 bases, there was a span of 13 bases. CDR1 SGHTA and CDR2 FQGTGA come from the germline V gene. CDR3 protein: CASSTSRGTEAFF. CDR3 nucleotide sequence: TGTGCCAGCAGTACCTCTAGAGGGACTGAAGCTTTCTTT.

The genes are TRBV6-1 and TRBJ2-2; unclear D gene. CDR1 and CDR2 (germline): MNHNS, SASEGT. There are 14 residues in the CDR3. Trimming took off 6 bases at V and 1 base at J, with 9 bases between the two ends. The CDR3 here is CASRSRMNTGELFF. The CDR3 DNA is TGTGCCAGCAGGTCCCGGATGAACACCGGGGAGCTGTTTTTT.

This chain links TRBV25-1 with TRBJ2-5, with 7 bases lining up with TRBD2. Germline trimming cut 5 bases from V and 3 bases from J; bases unmatched to any gene: 12. Germline V CDR1 and CDR2: MGHDK, SYGVNS. This CDR3 region has 16 residues. The CDR3: CASSRGGRGKKETQYF. In DNA form, the CDR3 reads TGTGCCAGCAGTCGGGGCGGGAGAGGGAAGAAAGAGACCCAGTACTTC.

V and J are TRBV5-1 and TRBJ2-5; TRBD2 aligns across 11 bases. The CDR3 spans 15 residues. Losses at the gene ends were 1 base for V and 1 base for J; bases not matched to a gene: 0. Germline V gene lookup returns CDR1 SGHRS and CDR2 YFSETQ. The CDR3 loop reads CASSLLAGGQETQYF. The CDR3 nucleotides are TGCGCCAGCAGCTTGCTAGCGGGAGGCCAAGAGACCCAGTACTTC.

The chain couples TRBV5-6 to TRBJ2-7; tentatively, D is TRBD2 (6 bases). V lost 3 bases, J lost 1 base, and 17 bases lay in between. The CDR3 length is 16 residues. From germline, CDR1 is SGHDT and CDR2 YYEEEE. The CDR3 sequence is CASSSPPGLASYEQYF. The CDR3 DNA is TGTGCCAGCAGCTCGCCCCCCGGCCTAGCGTCCTACGAGCAGTACTTC.

The rearrangement links TRBV7-3 to TRBJ2-1; D remains ambiguous. Per the germline V gene, CDR1 is SGHTA and CDR2 is FQGTGA. Trimming stripped 5 bases from V and 0 bases from J, with 14 bases between. The CDR3 contains 16 residues. CDR3 DNA: TGTGCCAGCAGCCTCTTTCGCGGAAGCTCCTACAATGAGCAGTTCTTC. Translated: CASSLFRGSSYNEQFF.